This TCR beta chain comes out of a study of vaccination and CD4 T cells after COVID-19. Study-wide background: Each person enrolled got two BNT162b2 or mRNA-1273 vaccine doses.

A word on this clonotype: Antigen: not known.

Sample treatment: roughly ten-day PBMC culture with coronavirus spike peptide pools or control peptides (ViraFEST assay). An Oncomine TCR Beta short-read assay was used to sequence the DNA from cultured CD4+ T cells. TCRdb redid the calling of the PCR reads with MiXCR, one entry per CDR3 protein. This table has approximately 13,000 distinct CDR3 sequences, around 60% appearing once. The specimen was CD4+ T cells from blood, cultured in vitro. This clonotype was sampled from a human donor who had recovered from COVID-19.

Here the CDR3 DNA reads TGTGCCAGCAGGGGGACGGGCAACTATGGCTACACCTTC. Protein product: CASRGTGNYGYTF. The gene calls are TRBV6-1 and TRBJ1-2; a possible D gene is TRBD1 (5 bases). The CDR3 sequence is 13 residues long. The V gene's germline CDR1 is MNHNS and CDR2 SASEGT. V was pared by 6 bases and J by 2 bases, with 10 bases between.